This entry lists 31 T cell receptor beta chains sequenced from one sample in a study of T-cell memory formation after mild COVID-19. TCRdb passed the 5' RACE reads through MiXCR, listing each CDR3 protein once. In the table there are about 540,000 distinct CDR3 sequences, approximately 20% of which are singletons. Sequences were obtained from PBMCs or a T cell subset sorted from them (not recorded which). Receptor source: an adult woman who had mild COVID-19 (a few samples of this study predate the infection). Cell type and time point are not known.

This chain joins TRBV20-1 and TRBJ2-5; D gene ambiguous. The CDR3 extends over 11 amino acids. V lost 0 bases to trimming and J lost 7 bases, with 6 bases between them. Germline CDR1 reads DFQATT; CDR2 reads SNEGSKA (reference sequence). CDR3: CSARDSGTQYF. Written as DNA, the CDR3 is TGCAGTGCTAGAGATTCCGGGACCCAGTACTTC.

This clonotype turned up a few times. The genes are TRBV11-3 and TRBJ2-5; 14 bases are shared with TRBD2. The CDR3 length is 17 residues. CDR1 SGHNT and CDR2 YENEEA come from the germline V gene. V shed 1 base, J shed 1 base, and the junction held 2 bases outside the gene matches. DNA of the CDR3: TGTGCCAGCAGCTTAGGACTAGCGGGAGGGATCCAAGAGACCCAGTACTTC. Amino acid sequence: CASSLGLAGGIQETQYF.

The rearrangement links TRBV9 to TRBJ2-1; 8 bases fit TRBD2. With V trimmed by 3 bases and J by 0 bases, 8 bases remained unmatched. The CDR3 sequence is 17 residues long. CDR1 and CDR2 from the germline V gene are SGDLS and YYNGEE. The CDR3 is CASSALPGLGSYNEQFF. The CDR3 DNA reads as TGTGCCAGCAGCGCCCTCCCGGGACTAGGCTCCTACAATGAGCAGTTCTTC.

V and J are TRBV29-1 and TRBJ1-2, with D maybe TRBD1 (6 bases). The CDR3 covers 11 residues. Trimming took off 4 bases at V and 3 bases at J, with 6 bases between the two ends. Per germline, CDR1 SQVTM and CDR2 ANQGSEA. As DNA, the CDR3 is TGCAGCGTTGCAGGGGACTATGGCTACACCTTC. Translation gives CSVAGDYGYTF. The variable domain in full, with the rest retrieved from reference TRBV29-1 and TRBJ1-2, is SAVISQKPSRDICQRGTSLTIQCQVDSQVTMMFWYRQQPGQSLTLIATANQGSEATYESGFVIDKFPISRPNLTFSTLTVSNMSPEDSSIYLCSVAGDYGYTFGSGTRLTVV.

The chain carries TRBV12-3 or TRBV12-4 and TRBJ1-1; 9 bases are a match to TRBD1. The CDR3 is 16 residues long. V was pared by 6 bases and J by 4 bases, with 12 bases of the junction left unmatched. In DNA, the CDR3 is TGTGCCAGCAGGTCGGACAGGGGTAAAGTTAGCACTGAAGCTTTCTTT. Its protein is CASRSDRGKVSTEAFF.

V usage is TRBV3-1 and J usage is TRBJ2-5, with D maybe TRBD2 (7 bases). V dropped 5 bases and J dropped 3 bases, with 16 bases sitting between them. The CDR3 covers 15 residues. From germline, CDR1 is LGHDT and CDR2 YNNKEL (reference sequence). The CDR3 sequence: CASSFPGGQEETQYF. DNA for the CDR3: TGTGCCAGCAGCTTTCCCGGGGGGCAGGAAGAGACCCAGTACTTC.

J is TRBJ1-3 and V is TRBV10-3; D may be TRBD1 (6 bases). Germline-derived CDR1 and CDR2 are ENHRY and SYGVKD. This CDR3 has 15 residues. V lost 10 bases and J 3 bases, leaving 19 bases between the germline ends. CDR3 loop: CATIRSPGVGNTIYF. The CDR3 DNA reads as TGTGCCACCATCAGGTCTCCAGGGGTTGGAAACACCATATATTTT.

This clonotype was found a few times. The rearrangement joins TRBV15 to TRBJ2-7; 8 bases match TRBD2. Germline CDR1 reads LNHNV; CDR2 reads YYDKDF (reference sequence). This CDR3 region has 14 residues. Trimming removed 5 bases from V and 3 bases from J; junction bases left unmatched: 6. The CDR3, as DNA: TGTGCCACCAGCGGAGCGGGAGTAGGCTACGAGCAGTACTTC. It translates to CATSGAGVGYEQYF.

CDR3 coding DNA: TGTGCCAGCAGCGTAGGGGGAGAGACCGGGGAGCTGTTTTTT. It is translated as CASSVGGETGELFF. This chain links TRBV9 with TRBJ2-2; D may be TRBD2 (5 bases). V was trimmed by 0 bases and J by 5 bases, leaving 8 bases between them. From germline, CDR1 is SGDLS and CDR2 YYNGEE. CDR3 size: 14 residues.

This clonotype was observed a few times. The V call is TRBV4-2, the J call TRBJ1-2; TRBD1 matches 7 bases. V trimming: 2 bases; J trimming: 2 bases; junction bases outside the gene matches: 5. The CDR3 is 15 amino acids. Looked up from germline, CDR1 is LGHNA and CDR2 is YNFKEQ. For the CDR3, the DNA is TGTGCCAGCAGCCAATACGACAGGGAGAACTATGGCTACACCTTC. Its translation: CASSQYDRENYGYTF.

The CDR3 loop reads CASSEAPQVTYGYTF. Here the CDR3 DNA reads TGTGCCAGCAGTGAAGCGCCACAGGTGACCTATGGCTACACCTTC. This chain joins TRBV2 and TRBJ1-2; perhaps TRBD1 as D (5 bases). The CDR3 is made up of 15 amino acids. The V gene's germline CDR1 is SNHLY and CDR2 FYNNEI. V was cut by 0 bases and J by 4 bases, with 12 bases left in between.

The chain employs TRBV12-5 and TRBJ2-1, with 10 bases aligning to TRBD1. CDR1 LGHNT and CDR2 FRNRAP come from the germline V gene. The CDR3 covers 17 residues. J gave up 8 bases and V 6 bases, and 16 bases lay outside the gene matches. The DNA for the CDR3 is TGTGCTAGTGGCATGACAGGGGGCAATTTCGGCATACATGAGCAGTTCTTC. It translates to CASGMTGGNFGIHEQFF.

This clonotype showed up just once. The rearrangement uses TRBV5-4 and TRBJ2-1; 9 bases are shared with TRBD1. The V segment lost 3 bases and the J segment 8 bases; nucleotides outside the gene matches: 3. Germline loops: CDR1 SGHNT, CDR2 YYREEE (reference sequence). The CDR3 is 13 residues long. The chain's CDR3 is CASSWWTGDEQFF. The DNA of the CDR3 is TGTGCCAGCAGCTGGTGGACAGGGGATGAGCAGTTCTTC.

The chain recombines TRBV12-3 or TRBV12-4 with TRBJ1-1, with no clear D. CDR3 length: 13 residues. Trimming cost V 7 bases and J 3 bases, with 12 bases left between them. The DNA of the CDR3 is TGTGCCAGCACGTGGGCTTCGGACACTGAAGCTTTCTTT. Its protein is CASTWASDTEAFF.

The table lists this clonotype with a count of one. Because the CDR3 is missing its conserved closing phenylalanine or tryptophan, this is likely a read error. This sequence joins TRBV19 and TRBJ2-7; D unclear. This CDR3 comprises 14 residues. Trimming pared 5 bases from V and 6 bases from J, leaving 17 bases between. Germline values: CDR1 LNHDA, CDR2 SQIVND (reference sequence). This CDR3 reads CASSEQFLTGEQYL. In nucleotides, the CDR3 is TGTGCCAGTAGTGAACAATTTCTTACCGGCGAGCAGTACCTC.

This clonotype was found a few times. The rearrangement uses TRBV12-3 or TRBV12-4 and TRBJ1-1, with D uncertain. CDR3 length: 13 amino acids. Trimming stripped 3 bases from V and 6 bases from J, with 11 bases between. CDR3 sequence: CASSLEVIPEAFF. CDR3 in DNA: TGTGCCAGCAGTTTGGAGGTCATCCCTGAAGCTTTCTTT.

This chain joins TRBV6-6 and TRBJ1-4, with a possible D match to TRBD1 (5 bases). Germline CDR1 is MNHNY and CDR2 is SVGAGI (reference sequence). With 0 bases removed from V and 6 bases from J, the gap between germline ends came to 17 bases. The CDR3 sequence is 17 residues long. CDR3 in amino acids: CASSYSELGELDEKLFF. CDR3 nucleotides: TGTGCCAGCAGTTACTCGGAATTGGGGGAGCTGGATGAAAAACTGTTTTTT.

There are a few counts of this clonotype. V is TRBV29-1 and J is TRBJ2-4, with TRBD2 as a possible D gene (6 bases). Germline V gene data show CDR1 as SQVTM and CDR2 as ANQGSEA. Deletions cut 8 bases from V and 6 bases from J, with 14 bases between. The CDR3 sequence is 12 residues long. The CDR3 is CSLKTSGNIQYF. The CDR3, as DNA: TGCAGCTTGAAGACTAGTGGAAACATTCAGTACTTC.

This clonotype was seen a few times. This sequence joins TRBV4-3 and TRBJ2-6, with D perhaps TRBD1 (6 bases). The CDR3 consists of 18 residues. V gave up 4 bases and J gave up 0 bases, with 16 bases separating them. CDR1 is LGHNA and CDR2 is YSLEER in the germline V gene. The CDR3 spells CASSPWGQGSSGANVLTF. CDR3 nucleotide sequence: TGCGCCAGCAGCCCATGGGGGCAGGGGAGCTCTGGGGCCAACGTCCTGACTTTC.

CDR3 loop: CASSYRVAVAGYTF. In DNA form, the CDR3 reads TGTGCCAGCAGTTACAGGGTGGCCGTGGCGGGCTACACCTTC. The V call is TRBV12-3 or TRBV12-4, the J call TRBJ1-2, with D possibly being TRBD1 (6 bases). The CDR3 extends over 14 amino acids. The V and J ends lost 4 bases and 8 bases respectively, with 17 bases between them.

The genes are TRBV18 and TRBJ1-2; 8 bases match TRBD1. Germline lookup yields CDR1 KGHSH and CDR2 LQKENI. V was pared by 2 bases and J by 6 bases, with 2 bases of the junction left unmatched. The CDR3 runs to 13 residues. The CDR3, as DNA: TGTGCCAGCTCACCAAAACAGGGGGATGGCTACACCTTC. Protein sequence: CASSPKQGDGYTF.

This clonotype was picked up many times. The chain recombines TRBV20-1 with TRBJ2-7, with TRBD1 matching 8 bases. Looked up from germline, CDR1 is DFQATT and CDR2 is SNEGSKA (reference sequence). Trimming took 0 bases from V and 3 from J; bases not matched to a gene: 4. The CDR3 spans 14 residues. This CDR3 is CSARDSGTGYEQYF. The DNA for the CDR3 is TGCAGTGCTAGAGATTCCGGGACAGGCTACGAGCAGTACTTC.

The chain recombines TRBV4-1 with TRBJ1-1; maybe TRBD1 (6 bases). The CDR3 is made up of 15 amino acids. Germline V CDR1 and CDR2: MGHRA, YSYEKL. V was clipped by 1 base and J by 0 bases, with 9 bases between them. CDR3 loop: CASSQAGTLNTEAFF. CDR3 sequence (DNA): TGCGCCAGCAGCCAAGCCGGGACATTGAACACTGAAGCTTTCTTT.

Only a few counts were recorded for this clonotype. This sequence joins TRBV6-5 and TRBJ1-1; maybe TRBD1 (5 bases). This CDR3 comprises 15 residues. Trimming cost V 1 base and J 4 bases, with 13 bases left between them. Per germline, CDR1 MNHEY and CDR2 SVGAGI. This chain's CDR3 is CASSYYEGMGTEAFF. As DNA, the CDR3 is TGTGCCAGCAGTTACTATGAGGGGATGGGCACTGAAGCTTTCTTT.

This clonotype was counted only a few times. V gene TRBV29-1 combines with J gene TRBJ2-1; TRBD2 aligns across 13 bases. V was clipped by 6 bases and J by 9 bases; unmatched bases: 8. Per the germline V gene, CDR1 is SQVTM and CDR2 is ANQGSEA. This CDR3 has 14 amino acids. CDR3 sequence: CSVLGLAGVGEQFF. In DNA form, the CDR3 reads TGCAGCGTCCTTGGACTAGCGGGAGTAGGTGAGCAGTTCTTC.

The gene calls are TRBV20-1 and TRBJ2-7, with 7 nucleotides matching TRBD2. J was trimmed by 2 bases and V by 3 bases; bases with no gene match: 4. Germline V lookup: CDR1 DFQATT, CDR2 SNEGSKA (reference sequence). The CDR3 runs to 13 residues. The CDR3 DNA follows: TGCAGTGCTAGGAGAGCGGGAACCTACGAGCAGTACTTC. This codes for CSARRAGTYEQYF.

The chain joins TRBV27 to TRBJ2-3; 13 positions match TRBD2. Germline V gene lookup returns CDR1 MNHEY and CDR2 SMNVEV (reference sequence). The CDR3 length is 18 residues. V was pared by 5 bases and J by 2 bases, with 10 bases of the junction left unmatched. The CDR3 loop is CASSKTSGRAAVTDTQYF. As DNA, the CDR3 is TGTGCCAGCAGTAAAACTAGCGGGAGGGCCGCGGTCACAGATACGCAGTATTTT.

The chain is built from TRBV12-3 or TRBV12-4 and TRBJ2-5; D gene unclear. V lost 6 bases to trimming and J lost 2 bases, with 10 bases between them. CDR3 length: 13 residues. The CDR3: CASSSPEQETQYF. CDR3 nucleotides: TGTGCCAGCAGCTCCCCGGAACAAGAGACCCAGTACTTC.

This clonotype was counted once. This chain connects TRBV5-6 to TRBJ2-3; tentative D call: TRBD2 (6 bases). The CDR3 covers 16 residues. CDR1 and CDR2 (germline): SGHDT, YYEEEE. V was pared by 3 bases and J by 2 bases, with 16 bases between. CDR3 region: CASSSWDLAYTDTQYF. The CDR3 nucleotides read TGTGCCAGCAGCTCGTGGGACTTGGCTTACACAGATACGCAGTATTTT. The full variable domain, in which reference TRBV5-6 and TRBJ2-3 provide the parts outside the CDR3, is DAGVTQSPTHLIKTRGQQVTLRCSPKSGHDTVSWYQQALGQGPQFIFQYYEEEERQRGNFPDRFSGHQFPNYSSELNVNALLLGDSALYLCASSSWDLAYTDTQYFGPGTRLTVL.

In its sample, this clonotype was seen a few times. The chain combines TRBV11-2 with TRBJ2-1; D is perhaps TRBD2 (5 bases). CDR3 length equals 15 residues. The V gene lost 0 bases and the J gene lost 6 bases, with 12 bases spanning the gap. Germline V gene sequence: CDR1 SGHAT, CDR2 FQNNGV. In DNA form, the CDR3 reads TGTGCCAGCAGCTTAGATCTAAGTAGCGTCAATGAGCAGTTCTTC. Amino acid sequence: CASSLDLSSVNEQFF.

The chain has TRBV5-1 and TRBJ2-1; 15 bases are shared with TRBD2. Losses at the gene ends were 0 bases for V and 10 bases for J; bases not matched to a gene: 2. This CDR3 contains 15 residues. Germline-derived CDR1 and CDR2 are SGHRS and YFSETQ. The CDR3 spells CASSLAGTSGGEQFF. The CDR3 DNA follows: TGCGCCAGCAGCTTGGCCGGGACTAGCGGGGGGGAGCAGTTCTTC.